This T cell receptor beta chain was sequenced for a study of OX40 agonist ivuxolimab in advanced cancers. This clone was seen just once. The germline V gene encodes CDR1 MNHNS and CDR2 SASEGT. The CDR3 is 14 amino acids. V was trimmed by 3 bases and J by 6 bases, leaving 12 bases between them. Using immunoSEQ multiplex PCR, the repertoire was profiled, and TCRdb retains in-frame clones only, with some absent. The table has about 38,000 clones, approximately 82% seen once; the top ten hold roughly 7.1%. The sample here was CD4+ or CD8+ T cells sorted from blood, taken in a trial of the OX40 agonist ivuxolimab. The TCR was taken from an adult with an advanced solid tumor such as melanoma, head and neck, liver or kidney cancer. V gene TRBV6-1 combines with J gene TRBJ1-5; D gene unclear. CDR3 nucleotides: TGTGCCAGCAGTGACCGCTTGGGCGGTCAGCCCCAGCATTTT. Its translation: CASSDRLGGQPQHF.